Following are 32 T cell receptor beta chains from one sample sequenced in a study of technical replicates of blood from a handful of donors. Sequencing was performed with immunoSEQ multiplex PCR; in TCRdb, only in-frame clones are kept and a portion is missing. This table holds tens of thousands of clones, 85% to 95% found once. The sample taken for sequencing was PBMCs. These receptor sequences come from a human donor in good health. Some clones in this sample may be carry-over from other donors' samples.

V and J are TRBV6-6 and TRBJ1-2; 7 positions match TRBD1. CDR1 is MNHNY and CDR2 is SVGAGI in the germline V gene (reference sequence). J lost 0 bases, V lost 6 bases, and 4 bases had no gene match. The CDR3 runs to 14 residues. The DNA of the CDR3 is TGTGCCAGCAGCCCAGGGACAGCTAACTATGGCTACACCTTC. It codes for CASSPGTANYGYTF.

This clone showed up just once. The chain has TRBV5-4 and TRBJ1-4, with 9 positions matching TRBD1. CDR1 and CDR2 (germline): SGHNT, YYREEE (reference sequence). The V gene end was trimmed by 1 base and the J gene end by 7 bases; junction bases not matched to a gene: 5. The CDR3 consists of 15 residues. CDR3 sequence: CASSLTGGGGEKLFF. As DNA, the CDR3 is TGTGCCAGCAGCTTGACAGGGGGCGGCGGTGAAAAACTGTTTTTT.

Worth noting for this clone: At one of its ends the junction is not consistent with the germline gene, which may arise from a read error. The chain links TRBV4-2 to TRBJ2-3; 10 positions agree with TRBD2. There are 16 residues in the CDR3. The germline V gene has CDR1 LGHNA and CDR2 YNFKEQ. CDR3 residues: CAGSQEASGGGDTQYF. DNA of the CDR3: TGTGCCGGCAGCCAAGAAGCTAGCGGGGGAGGAGATACGCAGTATTTT.

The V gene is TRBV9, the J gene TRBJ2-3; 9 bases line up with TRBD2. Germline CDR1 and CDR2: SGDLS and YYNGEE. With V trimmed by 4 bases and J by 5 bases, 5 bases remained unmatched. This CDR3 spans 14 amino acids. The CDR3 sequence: CASSLAGKGDTQYF. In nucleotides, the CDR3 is TGTGCCAGCAGCCTAGCGGGAAAAGGAGATACGCAGTATTTT.

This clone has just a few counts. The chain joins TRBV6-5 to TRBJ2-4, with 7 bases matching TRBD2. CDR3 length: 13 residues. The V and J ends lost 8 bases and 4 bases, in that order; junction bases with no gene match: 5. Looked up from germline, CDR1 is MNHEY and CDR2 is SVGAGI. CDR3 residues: CASGGGNKNIQYF. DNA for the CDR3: TGTGCCAGCGGGGGGGGGAATAAAAACATTCAGTACTTC.

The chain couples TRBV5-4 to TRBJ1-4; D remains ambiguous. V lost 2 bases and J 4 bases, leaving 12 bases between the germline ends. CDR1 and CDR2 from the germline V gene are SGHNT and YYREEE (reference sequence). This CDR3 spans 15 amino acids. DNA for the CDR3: TGTGCCAGCAGCTTTAAGGCCGGAGGTAATGAAAAACTGTTTTTT. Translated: CASSFKAGGNEKLFF.

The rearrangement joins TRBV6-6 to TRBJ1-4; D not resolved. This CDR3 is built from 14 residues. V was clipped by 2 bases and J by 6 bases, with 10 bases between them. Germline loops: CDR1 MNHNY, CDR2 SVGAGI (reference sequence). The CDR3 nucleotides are TGTGCCAGCAGTTACACTGCTAAATATGAAAAACTGTTTTTT. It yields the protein CASSYTAKYEKLFF.

The CDR3 loop reads CASSMAGMSTDTQYF. The CDR3 nucleotides read TGTGCCAGTAGTATGGCGGGGATGAGCACAGATACGCAGTATTTT. This chain uses TRBV19 with TRBJ2-3, with TRBD2 as a possible D gene (6 bases). The CDR3 contains 15 residues. V was clipped by 3 bases and J by 0 bases, with 10 bases between them. CDR1 is LNHDA and CDR2 is SQIVND in the germline V gene (reference sequence). Full variable domain (outside the CDR3, taken from reference TRBV19 and TRBJ2-3): DGGITQSPKYLFRKEGQNVTLSCEQNLNHDAMYWYRQDPGQGLRLIYYSQIVNDFQKGDIAEGYSVSREKKESFPLTVTSAQKNPTAFYLCASSMAGMSTDTQYFGPGTRLTVL.

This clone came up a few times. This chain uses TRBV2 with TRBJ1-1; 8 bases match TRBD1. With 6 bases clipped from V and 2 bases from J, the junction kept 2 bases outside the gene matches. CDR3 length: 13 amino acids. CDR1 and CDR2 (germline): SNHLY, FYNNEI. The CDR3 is CASSGQGNTEAFF. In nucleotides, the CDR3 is TGTGCCAGCAGCGGACAGGGAAACACTGAAGCTTTCTTT.

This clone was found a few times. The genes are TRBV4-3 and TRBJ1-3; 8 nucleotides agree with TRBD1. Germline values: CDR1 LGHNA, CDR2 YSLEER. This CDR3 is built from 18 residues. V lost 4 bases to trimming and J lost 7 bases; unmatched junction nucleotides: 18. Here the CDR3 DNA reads TGCGCCAGCAGCCTAGATCCCATTGGGACAGGCAGGAGGAACACCATATATTTT. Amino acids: CASSLDPIGTGRRNTIYF.

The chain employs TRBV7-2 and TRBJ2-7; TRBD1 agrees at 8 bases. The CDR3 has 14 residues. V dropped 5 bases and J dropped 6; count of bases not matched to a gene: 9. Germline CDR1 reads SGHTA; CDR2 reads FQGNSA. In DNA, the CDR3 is TGTGCCAGCAGCCCCGGGACAGGCCCCATCGAGCAGTACTTC. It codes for CASSPGTGPIEQYF.

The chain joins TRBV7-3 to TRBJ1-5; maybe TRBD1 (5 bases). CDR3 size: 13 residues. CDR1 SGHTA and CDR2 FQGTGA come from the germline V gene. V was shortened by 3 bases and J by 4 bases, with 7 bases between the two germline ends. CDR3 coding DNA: TGTGCCAGCAGCTTGGACACGAATCAGCCCCAGCATTTT. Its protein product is CASSLDTNQPQHF.

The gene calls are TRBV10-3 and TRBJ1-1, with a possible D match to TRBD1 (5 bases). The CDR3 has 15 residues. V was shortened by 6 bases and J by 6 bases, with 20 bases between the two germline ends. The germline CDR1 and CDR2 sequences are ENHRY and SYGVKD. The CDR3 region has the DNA TGTGCCATCAGGGACCCGGGGGGGAGGATCGCTGAAGCTTTCTTT. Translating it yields CAIRDPGGRIAEAFF.

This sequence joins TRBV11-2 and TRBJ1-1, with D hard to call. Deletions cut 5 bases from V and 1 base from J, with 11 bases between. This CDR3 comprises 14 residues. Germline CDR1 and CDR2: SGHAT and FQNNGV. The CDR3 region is CASSRGLSNTEAFF. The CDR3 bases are TGTGCCAGCAGCAGAGGACTGTCGAACACTGAAGCTTTCTTT.

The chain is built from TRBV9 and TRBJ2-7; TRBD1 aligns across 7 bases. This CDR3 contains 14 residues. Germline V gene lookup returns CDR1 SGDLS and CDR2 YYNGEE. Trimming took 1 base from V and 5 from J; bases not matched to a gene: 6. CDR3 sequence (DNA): TGTGCCAGCAGCGTAACTGACAGGGCCGACGAGCAGTACTTC. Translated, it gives CASSVTDRADEQYF.

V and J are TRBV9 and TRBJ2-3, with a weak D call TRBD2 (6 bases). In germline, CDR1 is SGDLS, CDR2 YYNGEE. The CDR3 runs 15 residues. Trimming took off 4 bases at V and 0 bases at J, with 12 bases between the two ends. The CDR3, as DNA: TGTGCCAGCAGCTTGGCGGGGACTAGCACAGATACGCAGTATTTT. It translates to CASSLAGTSTDTQYF.

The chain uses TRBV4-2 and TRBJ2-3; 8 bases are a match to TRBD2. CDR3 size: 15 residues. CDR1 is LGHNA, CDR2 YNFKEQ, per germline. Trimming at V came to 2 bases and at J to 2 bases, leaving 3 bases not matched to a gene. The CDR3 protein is CASSQKRGYTDTQYF. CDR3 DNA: TGTGCCAGCAGCCAAAAGCGGGGGTACACAGATACGCAGTATTTT.

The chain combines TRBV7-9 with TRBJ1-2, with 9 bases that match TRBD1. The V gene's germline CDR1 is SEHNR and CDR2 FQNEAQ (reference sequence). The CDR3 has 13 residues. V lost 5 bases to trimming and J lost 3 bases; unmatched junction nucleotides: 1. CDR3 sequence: CASSRDRDYGYTF. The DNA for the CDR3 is TGTGCCAGCAGCCGGGACAGGGACTATGGCTACACCTTC.

CDR3 DNA sequence: TGTGCCAGCAGCGTAGGGACGGGAGGGGGGGAGCAGTACTTC. Residues: CASSVGTGGGEQYF. V and J are TRBV9 and TRBJ2-7; 8 bases match TRBD2. This CDR3 spans 14 amino acids. Germline V gene data show CDR1 as SGDLS and CDR2 as YYNGEE. Trimming took 0 bases from V and 7 from J; bases not matched to a gene: 6. Filled out from reference TRBV9 and TRBJ2-7, the complete variable domain reads DSGVTQTPKHLITATGQRVTLRCSPRSGDLSVYWYQQSLDQGLQFLIQYYNGEERAKGNILERFSAQQFPDLHSELNLSSLELGDSALYFCASSVGTGGGEQYFGPGTRLTVT.

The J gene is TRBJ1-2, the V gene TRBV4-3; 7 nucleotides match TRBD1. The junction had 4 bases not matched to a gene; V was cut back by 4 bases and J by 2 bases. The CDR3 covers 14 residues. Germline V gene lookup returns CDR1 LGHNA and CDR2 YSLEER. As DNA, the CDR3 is TGCGCCAGCAGCCGAGACAGGGCCAACTATGGCTACACCTTC. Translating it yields CASSRDRANYGYTF.

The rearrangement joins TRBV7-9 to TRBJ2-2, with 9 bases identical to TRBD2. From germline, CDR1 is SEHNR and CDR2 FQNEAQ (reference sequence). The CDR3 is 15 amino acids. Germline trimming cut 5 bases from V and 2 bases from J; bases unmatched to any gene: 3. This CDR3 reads CASSVSGSNTGELFF. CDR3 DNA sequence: TGTGCCAGCAGCGTTAGCGGGAGTAACACCGGGGAGCTGTTTTTT.

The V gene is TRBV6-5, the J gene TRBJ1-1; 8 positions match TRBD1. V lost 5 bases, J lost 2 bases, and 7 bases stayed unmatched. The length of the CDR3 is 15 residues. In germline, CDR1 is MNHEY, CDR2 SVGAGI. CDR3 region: CASSNSGGGNTEAFF. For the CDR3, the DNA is TGTGCCAGCAGTAATTCAGGGGGCGGAAACACTGAAGCTTTCTTT.

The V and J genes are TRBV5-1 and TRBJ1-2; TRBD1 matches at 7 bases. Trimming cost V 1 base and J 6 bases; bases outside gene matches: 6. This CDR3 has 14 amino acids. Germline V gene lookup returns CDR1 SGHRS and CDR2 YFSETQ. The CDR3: CASSLLTGADGYTF. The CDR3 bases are TGCGCCAGCAGCTTGTTAACAGGGGCCGATGGCTACACCTTC.

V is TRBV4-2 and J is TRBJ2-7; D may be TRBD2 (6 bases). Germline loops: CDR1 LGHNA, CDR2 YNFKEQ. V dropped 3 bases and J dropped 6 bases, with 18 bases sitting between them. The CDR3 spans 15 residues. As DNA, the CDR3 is TGTGCCAGCAGCCAGGGGGGACTCCCAGGGACCGAGCAGTACTTC. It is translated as CASSQGGLPGTEQYF.

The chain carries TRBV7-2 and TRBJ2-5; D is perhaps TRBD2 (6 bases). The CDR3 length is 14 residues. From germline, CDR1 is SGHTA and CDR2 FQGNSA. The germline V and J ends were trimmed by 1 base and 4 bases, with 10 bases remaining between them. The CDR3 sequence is CASSLGRGGETQYF. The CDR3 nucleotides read TGTGCCAGCAGCTTAGGGCGGGGAGGAGAGACCCAGTACTTC.

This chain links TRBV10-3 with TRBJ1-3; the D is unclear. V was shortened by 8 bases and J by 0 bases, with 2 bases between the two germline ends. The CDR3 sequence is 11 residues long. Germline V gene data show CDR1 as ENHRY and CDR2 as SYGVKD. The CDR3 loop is CAIHSGNTIYF. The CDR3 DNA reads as TGTGCCATCCACTCTGGAAACACCATATATTTT.

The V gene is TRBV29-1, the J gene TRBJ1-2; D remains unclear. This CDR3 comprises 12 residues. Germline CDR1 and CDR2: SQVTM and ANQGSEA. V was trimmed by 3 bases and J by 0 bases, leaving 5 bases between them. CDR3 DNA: TGCAGCGTTGACAGAACTAACTATGGCTACACCTTC. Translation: CSVDRTNYGYTF.

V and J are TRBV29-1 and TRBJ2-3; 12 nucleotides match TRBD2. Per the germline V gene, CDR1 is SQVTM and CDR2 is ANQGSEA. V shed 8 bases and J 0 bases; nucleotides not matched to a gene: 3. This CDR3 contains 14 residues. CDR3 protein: CSLLAGGSTDTQYF. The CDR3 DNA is TGCAGCTTACTAGCGGGGGGCAGCACAGATACGCAGTATTTT.

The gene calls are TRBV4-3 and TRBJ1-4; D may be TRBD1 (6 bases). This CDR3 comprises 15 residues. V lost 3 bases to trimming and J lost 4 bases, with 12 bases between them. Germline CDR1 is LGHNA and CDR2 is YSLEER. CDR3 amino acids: CASSHSGTSNEKLFF. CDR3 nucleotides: TGCGCCAGCAGCCATTCCGGGACAAGTAATGAAAAACTGTTTTTT.

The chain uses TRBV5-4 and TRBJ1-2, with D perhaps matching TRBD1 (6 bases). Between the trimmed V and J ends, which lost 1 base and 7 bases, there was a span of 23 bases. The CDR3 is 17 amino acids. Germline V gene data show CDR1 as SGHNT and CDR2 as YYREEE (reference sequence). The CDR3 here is CASSLSGRGRGVSGYTF. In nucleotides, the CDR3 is TGTGCCAGCAGCTTGTCGGGTCGGGGCAGGGGAGTATCTGGCTACACCTTC. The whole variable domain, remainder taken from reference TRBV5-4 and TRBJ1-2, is ETGVTQSPTHLIKTRGQQVTLRCSSQSGHNTVSWYQQALGQGPQFIFQYYREEENGRGNFPPRFSGLQFPNYSSELNVNALELDDSALYLCASSLSGRGRGVSGYTFGSGTRLTVV.

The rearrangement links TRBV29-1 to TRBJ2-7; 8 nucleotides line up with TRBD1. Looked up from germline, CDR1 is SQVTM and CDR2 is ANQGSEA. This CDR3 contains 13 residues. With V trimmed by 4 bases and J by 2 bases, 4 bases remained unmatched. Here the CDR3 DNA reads TGCAGCGTTGTACAGGGGGACCCCTACGAGCAGTACTTC. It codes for CSVVQGDPYEQYF.

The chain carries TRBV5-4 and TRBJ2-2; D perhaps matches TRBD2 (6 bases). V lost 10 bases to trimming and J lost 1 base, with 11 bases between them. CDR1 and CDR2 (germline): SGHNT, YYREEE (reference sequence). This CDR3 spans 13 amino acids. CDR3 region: CASYSGNTGELFF. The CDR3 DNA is TGTGCCTCCTATAGCGGGAACACCGGGGAGCTGTTTTTT.